This passage covers 10 T cell receptor beta chains from one sample sequenced in a study of shared clonotypes between healthy human individuals. Here immunoSEQ multiplex PCR was the method, and the copy in TCRdb shows in-frame clones only, minus some. The data hold fewer than 1.6 million clones, with approximately 98.5% observed a single time. Sequencing was carried out using naive CD4+ T cells sorted from blood. The sample's subset: CD45RA+ positively selected. The source of these receptors is a man under 40 in good health.

The table lists this clone with a count of one. This chain links TRBV11-3 with TRBJ2-7, with D perhaps TRBD1 or TRBD2 (6 bases each). Germline-derived CDR1 and CDR2 are SGHNT and YENEEA. This CDR3 comprises 15 residues. V was trimmed by 5 bases and J by 5 bases, leaving 19 bases between them. CDR3 region: CASSLNGGGIHEQYF. The DNA for the CDR3 is TGTGCCAGCAGCCTCAACGGAGGGGGGATCCACGAGCAGTACTTC.

The chain couples TRBV5-4 to TRBJ2-7, with 7 nucleotides matching TRBD2. Germline trimming cut 1 base from V and 2 bases from J; bases unmatched to any gene: 9. CDR3 length equals 16 residues. Looked up from germline, CDR1 is SGHNT and CDR2 is YYREEE (reference sequence). CDR3 region: CASSLSSPSGPYEQYF. In DNA form, the CDR3 reads TGTGCCAGCAGCTTGTCATCCCCTAGCGGACCCTACGAGCAGTACTTC.

This rearrangement joins TRBV14 to TRBJ2-5; D is possibly TRBD1 or TRBD2 (7 bases each). The CDR3 runs to 15 residues. V was trimmed by 5 bases and J by 5 bases, leaving 18 bases between them. Germline CDR1 reads SGHDN; CDR2 reads FVKESK. The CDR3 is CASSSQGGISETQYF. CDR3 bases: TGTGCCAGCAGCTCCCAGGGGGGGATAAGTGAGACCCAGTACTTC.

This chain uses TRBV6-5 with TRBJ2-3; TRBD2 is a possible D gene (6 bases). Trimming shortened V by 7 bases and J by 14 bases, and 16 bases separated the two germline ends. The CDR3 loop spans 11 amino acids. CDR1 is MNHEY, CDR2 SVGAGI, per germline. CDR3 coding DNA: TGTGCCAGCACCCACGGACTATCTCGGTATTTT. Protein sequence: CASTHGLSRYF.

The gene calls are TRBV6-1 and TRBJ2-3; no clear D gene. Germline lookup yields CDR1 MNHNS and CDR2 SASEGT. V was shortened by 6 bases and J by 0 bases, with 10 bases between the two germline ends. The CDR3 contains 14 residues. The CDR3 protein is CASRTSFSTDTQYF. The CDR3 coding sequence is TGTGCCAGCAGGACATCCTTTAGCACAGATACGCAGTATTTT.

The J gene is TRBJ2-5, the V gene TRBV5-1, with a tentative D call TRBD1 (5 bases). This CDR3 contains 15 residues. Deletions cut 5 bases from V and 2 bases from J, with 16 bases between. CDR1 SGHRS and CDR2 YFSETQ come from the germline V gene. The CDR3 sequence is CASSSLGLIQETQYF. The CDR3 DNA is TGCGCCAGCAGTTCGCTGGGGCTGATTCAAGAGACCCAGTACTTC.

The chain has TRBV2 and TRBJ2-1; TRBD2 might be the D (6 bases). Trimming removed 8 bases from V and 6 bases from J, with 14 bases in between. Germline loops: CDR1 SNHLY, CDR2 FYNNEI. The CDR3 runs to 13 residues. CDR3: CASVKEGGNEQFF. The CDR3, as DNA: TGTGCCAGCGTGAAGGAGGGAGGCAATGAGCAGTTCTTC. The full variable domain, in which reference TRBV2 and TRBJ2-1 provide the parts outside the CDR3, is EPEVTQTPSHQVTQMGQEVILRCVPISNHLYFYWYRQILGQKVEFLVSFYNNEISEKSEIFDDQFSVERPDGSNFTLKIRSTKLEDSAMYFCASVKEGGNEQFFGPGTRLTVL.

This clone was detected only once. The chain combines TRBV5-1 with TRBJ2-7; TRBD1 aligns across 7 bases. Unmatched junction bases numbered 10, after V lost 8 bases and J lost 2 bases. The V gene's germline CDR1 is SGHRS and CDR2 YFSETQ. The CDR3 runs to 14 residues. This chain's CDR3 is CASSTGVATYEQYF. CDR3 sequence (DNA): TGCGCCAGTTCCACAGGGGTGGCAACCTACGAGCAGTACTTC.

The rearrangement links TRBV6-1 to TRBJ1-5; D unresolved. V was shortened by 1 base and J by 6 bases, with 7 bases between the two germline ends. Germline V gene sequence: CDR1 MNHNS, CDR2 SASEGT. CDR3 length equals 13 residues. CDR3 sequence (DNA): TGTGCCAGCAGTGAAGTGCGTGGTCAGCCCCAGCATTTT. Protein product: CASSEVRGQPQHF.

The V and J genes are TRBV7-2 and TRBJ2-3; 10 bases are shared with TRBD2. Per germline, CDR1 SGHTA and CDR2 FQGNSA. CDR3 length: 18 amino acids. The ends lost 1 base at V and 1 base at J; junction bases unmatched: 8. DNA of the CDR3: TGTGCCAGCAGCTTAGGAGCGGGAGGGTTGGGTGGCACAGATACGCAGTATTTT. It codes for CASSLGAGGLGGTDTQYF.